This record covers a single T cell receptor beta chain. Its antigen remains unidentified. The CDR3 spans 12 residues. Trimming shortened V by 1 base and J by 4 bases, and 5 bases separated the two germline ends. This sample stems from a study of T cell responses to AZD1222 COVID-19 vaccine. Study-wide results and caveats: Without day 14 samples, only post-peak T cell repertoires were studied. Spike-specific TCR breadth and depth went up after people got two AZD1222 doses.

The assay was immunoSEQ multiplex PCR, and TCRdb's table has in-frame clones only and misses some. The sample has roughly 130,000 clones, about 86% seen once; the top ten hold around 12%. The rearrangement links TRBV12-3 or TRBV12-4 to TRBJ2-7; D ambiguous. This receptor was obtained from an adult in good health. The sequences come from peripheral blood, collected on day 0 of AZD1222 vaccination. CDR3 amino acids: CASSLGSYEQYF. The CDR3 DNA reads TGTGCCAGCAGTTTAGGTAGTTACGAGCAGTACTTC.